The source of this TCR beta chain is a study of blood T cell repertoires in COVID-19. The overall study: T cells, B-cell-depleted T cells, or PBMCs provided the cDNA or gDNA that served as material.

Generated by immunoSEQ multiplex PCR, the TCRdb table keeps only in-frame clones and is missing some. The sample carries 85,000 to 130,000 clones, just under 85% recorded once. This CDR3 comprises 15 residues. V shed 1 base, J shed 6 bases, and the junction held 8 bases outside the gene matches. The germline V gene has CDR1 GTSNPN and CDR2 SVGIG (reference sequence). The sequence was collected from a woman older than 75 with active or convalescent COVID-19. The V call is TRBV30, the J call TRBJ1-5; TRBD1 aligns across 8 bases. Sequenced sample: peripheral blood. Here the CDR3 reads CAWSAGGTTVQPQHF. DNA of the CDR3: TGTGCCTGGAGTGCAGGGGGCACCACCGTTCAGCCCCAGCATTTT.